These 32 T cell receptor beta chains came from one sample sequenced in a study of tumor-infiltrating lymphocytes in primary liver carcinoma. Unsorted bulk tissue (roughly 17-32 mg) underwent RNA and DNA co-extraction. A constant-region primer primed TCR beta cDNA synthesis from about 0.55 ug of total RNA. Slightly modified ARM-PCR, run as three nested multiplex PCR rounds, produced the TCR beta libraries. PCR rounds one and two used TRBV1-TRBV30 forward primers with a C-beta reverse primer for around 10 cycles each. MiXCR, run by TCRdb on the multiplex PCR reads, gives a single entry per CDR3 protein. The repertoire holds about 99,000 distinct CDR3 sequences, 55% to 75% seen once, with over 9.5% in the top ten. Sequenced: liver tumor tissue from sampling region 5. The subset here: tumor region T5, tumor centre. The receptors were sampled from a woman between 55 and 75 years old with primary liver carcinoma and hepatitis B virus infection.

On this clonotype itself: At one boundary the junction diverges from the germline segment, which might be a read error. The chain combines TRBV12-3 or TRBV12-4 with TRBJ2-2; TRBD2 might be the D (5 bases). This CDR3 region has 14 residues. The CDR3, as DNA: TGTCCCAGCAGTTTCAGTACGAACACCGGGAAGCTGTTTTTT. Encoded protein: CPSSFSTNTGKLFF.

In this sample, this clonotype turned up once. Because it lacks the conserved phenylalanine or tryptophan at the end, this CDR3 is likely a read error. V gene TRBV11-2 combines with J gene TRBJ2-1, with a possible D match to TRBD2 (5 bases). The germline V gene encodes CDR1 SGHAT and CDR2 FQNNGV. Trimming shortened V by 9 bases and J by 10 bases, and 22 bases separated the two germline ends. There are 14 residues in the CDR3. CDR3 nucleotides: TGTGCCAGTAGCCCGGACTCGAGGTATAGGGAGCAGTTCTTA. Amino acids: CASSPDSRYREQFL.

This chain connects TRBV6-4 to TRBJ2-1; 8 positions agree with TRBD2. Germline V gives CDR1 MRHNA, CDR2 SNTAGT. The CDR3 totals 17 residues. Trimming took 5 bases from V and 9 from J; bases not matched to a gene: 18. CDR3 sequence reads: CASSKLGLEGDYGEQFF. The CDR3 bases are TGTGCCAGCAGTAAATTGGGACTAGAGGGAGACTACGGTGAGCAGTTCTTC.

This clonotype has ten or more counts. V usage is TRBV28 and J usage is TRBJ2-3; possible D gene TRBD2, 6 bases. V shed 6 bases and J shed 2 bases, with 15 bases lying between them. The CDR3 consists of 15 residues. CDR1 and CDR2 (germline): MDHEN, SYDVKM. The DNA for the CDR3 is TGTGCCAGCAGCCTCGGGAGTGCATACACAGATACGCAGTATTTT. Translating gives CASSLGSAYTDTQYF.

The chain carries TRBV4-2 and TRBJ2-1, with TRBD2 identical over 12 bases. The CDR3 covers 16 residues. Per germline, CDR1 LGHNA and CDR2 YNFKEQ. Germline trimming cut 3 bases from V and 8 bases from J; bases unmatched to any gene: 8. This chain's CDR3 is CASSQVTSGSRDEQFF. The CDR3 coding sequence is TGTGCCAGCAGCCAGGTGACTAGCGGGAGTAGGGATGAGCAGTTCTTC.

To note about this clonotype: A much larger clone lies a single base off, so this may be a read error. V gene TRBV10-3 combines with J gene TRBJ2-1; 16 bases align to TRBD2. The CDR3 is made up of 17 amino acids. CDR1 and CDR2 (germline): ENHRY, SYGVKD. V lost 4 bases, J lost 6 bases, and 6 bases stayed unmatched. The CDR3, as DNA: TGTGCCATCAGTGGGGGGACTAGCGGGAGGGAATCCAATGAGCAGTTCTTC. Translated, it gives CAISGGTSGRESNEQFF.

This clonotype is a singleton in its sample. It may be a read error: a sequence one base away is much more abundant. The V and J genes are TRBV24-1 and TRBJ2-1; either TRBD1 or TRBD2 may supply D (5 bases each). Trimming pared 9 bases from V and 3 bases from J, leaving 14 bases between. CDR3 length: 14 amino acids. The germline gives CDR1 KGHDR, CDR2 SFDVKD. This CDR3 is CATLGDQIYNEQFF. The CDR3 DNA is TGTGCCACCTTGGGGGACCAGATCTACAATGAGCAGTTCTTC.

Remarks on this clonotype: A much larger clone differs by one base, so this may be a read error. The V call is TRBV7-9, the J call TRBJ1-2; unclear D gene. The CDR3 length is 14 residues. In germline, CDR1 is SEHNR, CDR2 FQNEAQ (reference sequence). Written as DNA, the CDR3 is TGTGCCAACAGCTTAGGGAATCGCGTCAATGGCTACACCTTC. Translating it yields CANSLGNRVNGYTF.

Regarding this clonotype: A read error is possible here, since a much larger clone lies one base away. CDR3 nucleotides: TGCGCCAGCAGATGGACAGAGATGGACACTGAAGCTTTCTTT. Translated, it gives CASRWTEMDTEAFF. The chain combines TRBV4-1 with TRBJ1-1, with D perhaps matching TRBD1 (6 bases). V was clipped by 6 bases and J by 3 bases, with 14 bases between them. Germline CDR1 reads MGHRA; CDR2 reads YSYEKL. The CDR3 runs 14 residues.

Notes on this clonotype: Because it lacks the conserved phenylalanine or tryptophan at the end, this CDR3 is likely a read error. The chain employs TRBV11-2 and TRBJ2-1; 11 positions agree with TRBD2. Germline assignment: CDR1 SGHAT and CDR2 FQNNGV. The CDR3 covers 15 residues. The CDR3 region has the DNA TGTGTCAGCTGCTTAGGGACTAGCGGTTACAATGAGCAGTTCCTC. Translating it yields CVSCLGTSGYNEQFL.

In its sample, this clonotype ranks as medium-sized. The rearrangement links TRBV6-1 to TRBJ2-3, with TRBD1 identical over 9 bases. The CDR3 is 18 amino acids. Germline V gene sequence: CDR1 MNHNS, CDR2 SASEGT. J was trimmed by 5 bases and V by 3 bases; bases with no gene match: 15. The CDR3, as DNA: TGTGCCAGCAGTGACCTTCATGCGACAGGGGGGGTTCAAGATACGCAGTATTTT. Protein sequence: CASSDLHATGGVQDTQYF.

There are many counts of this clonotype. This CDR3 is CATSDSRTSGMLGTQYF. DNA of the CDR3: TGTGCCACCAGTGATTCCCGGACTAGCGGGATGTTAGGGACCCAGTACTTC. This chain connects TRBV24-1 to TRBJ2-5, with 12 bases fitting TRBD2. Germline V lookup: CDR1 KGHDR, CDR2 SFDVKD. The CDR3 loop spans 17 amino acids. Unmatched junction bases numbered 10, after V lost 2 bases and J lost 7 bases.

For this clonotype: Its ends do not fully match the called genes, so a read error is possible. The rearrangement joins TRBV11-2 to TRBJ2-5; the match to TRBD2 covers 8 bases. CDR3 length: 15 residues. Germline-derived CDR1 and CDR2 are SGHAT and FQNNGV. The CDR3 nucleotides are TGTACCAGCAGCTTAGCGGGACTAGGCCGAGAGACCCAGTACTTC. This sequence encodes CTSSLAGLGRETQYF.

As for this clonotype: The junction does not match germline at one end; this may be a read error. The rearrangement joins TRBV7-9 to TRBJ2-7; D is uncertain. CDR3 length: 11 amino acids. Germline V gene lookup returns CDR1 SEHNR and CDR2 FQNEAQ (reference sequence). The CDR3 reads CVSSPLSDQYF. The DNA for the CDR3 is TGTGTCAGCAGCCCCCTCTCCGATCAGTACTTC.

The CDR3 sequence: CASSLPREQFF. CDR3 DNA sequence: TGTGCCAGCAGTTTACCCCGTGAGCAGTTCTTC. The V call is TRBV28, the J call TRBJ2-1; D is unresolved. Between the trimmed V and J ends, which lost 2 bases and 9 bases, there was a span of 5 bases. This CDR3 has 11 amino acids. The germline gives CDR1 MDHEN, CDR2 SYDVKM. Looking up the rest from reference TRBV28 and TRBJ2-1 gives the full variable domain: DVKVTQSSRYLVKRTGEKVFLECVQDMDHENMFWYRQDPGLGLRLIYFSYDVKMKEKGDIPEGYSVSREKKERFSLILESASTNQTSMYLCASSLPREQFFGPGTRLTVL.

This sequence joins TRBV6-5 and TRBJ1-1, with TRBD1 as a possible D gene (5 bases). CDR1 MNHEY and CDR2 SVGAGI come from the germline V gene. The CDR3 consists of 14 residues. CDR3 loop: CISSYSRGDTEAFF. The CDR3 DNA reads TGTATCAGCAGTTACTCGAGGGGAGACACTGAAGCTTTCTTT.

Comment on this clonotype: This sequence may be a read error, since a much larger clone differs from it by one base. The chain uses TRBV7-9 and TRBJ2-5, with D perhaps matching TRBD1 (6 bases). This CDR3 comprises 14 residues. Germline V gene data show CDR1 as SEHNR and CDR2 as FQNEAQ (reference sequence). Deletions cut 5 bases from V and 7 bases from J, with 17 bases between. This CDR3 is CASSTWTAIWTQYF. For the CDR3, the DNA is TGTGCCAGCAGCACCTGGACAGCAATCTGGACCCAGTACTTC.

This clonotype was detected only a few times. This sequence may be a read error, since a much larger clone differs from it by one base. The J gene is TRBJ1-1, the V gene TRBV16; D gene unclear. The CDR3 has 13 residues. CDR1 is KGHSY and CDR2 is FQNENV in the germline V gene. Trimming pared 1 base from V and 6 bases from J, leaving 9 bases between. The CDR3 here is CASSQLLGPEAFF. The CDR3 DNA is TGTGCCAGCAGCCAATTGCTGGGCCCTGAAGCTTTCTTT.

For this clonotype: A read error may produce the germline difference seen at one junction end. The chain has TRBV6-2 or TRBV6-3 and TRBJ2-2, with a tentative D call TRBD1 (6 bases). Germline-derived CDR1 and CDR2 are MNHEY and SVGEGT. The CDR3 sequence is 18 residues long. The CDR3 protein is CASSYPSFRTDNNGELFF. For the CDR3, the DNA is TGTGCCAGCAGTTACCCGAGTTTTCGGACAGATAACAACGGGGAGCTGTTTTTT.

The DNA of the CDR3 is TGTGCCAGCATCTCAACCCGGTTACATGGGGTAGATACGCAGTATTTT. Translating gives CASISTRLHGVDTQYF. V is TRBV11-2 and J is TRBJ2-3, with unresolved D. The CDR3 has 16 residues. Germline CDR1 and CDR2: SGHAT and FQNNGV. V lost 7 bases, J lost 5 bases, and 22 bases lay in between.

Remarks on this clonotype: A read error is likely, as this CDR3 ends without the conserved phenylalanine or tryptophan. The chain employs TRBV10-2 and TRBJ2-5; D is uncertain. Germline V gene sequence: CDR1 WSHSY, CDR2 SAAADI. This CDR3 is 12 amino acids long. Here the CDR3 reads CTSSEIQETQYY. CDR3 nucleotides: TGCACCAGCAGTGAAATCCAAGAGACCCAGTACTAC.

The chain carries TRBV6-5 and TRBJ2-3; 9 bases map to TRBD2. Trimming removed 5 bases from V and 6 bases from J; junction bases left unmatched: 12. This CDR3 spans 16 amino acids. Germline loops: CDR1 MNHEY, CDR2 SVGAGI. The CDR3 reads CASSGLARGPGDTQYF. The CDR3 bases are TGTGCCAGCAGTGGACTAGCGAGAGGCCCCGGGGATACGCAGTATTTT.

On this clonotype itself: One junction end disagrees with the germline gene, perhaps due to a read error. The chain couples TRBV28 to TRBJ1-1, with a possible D match to TRBD1 (5 bases). This CDR3 is 13 amino acids long. Germline CDR1 reads MDHEN; CDR2 reads SYDVKM. The CDR3 DNA follows: TGTGTCAGCAGTTTCCAGGGTTACACTGAAGCTCTCTTT. This translates into CVSSFQGYTEALF. The entire variable domain, with the rest obtained from reference TRBV28 and TRBJ1-1, is as follows: DVKVTQSSRYLVKRTGEKVFLECVQDMDHENMFWYRQDPGLGLRLIYFSYDVKMKEKGDIPEGYSVSREKKERFSLILESASTNQTSMYLCVSSFQGYTEALFGQGTRLTVV.

In the case of this clonotype: Lacking the conserved final phenylalanine or tryptophan, this CDR3 likely reflects a read error. The chain couples TRBV30 to TRBJ2-1, with 7 positions matching TRBD1. The CDR3 runs 13 residues. Germline CDR1 is GTSNPN and CDR2 is SVGIG (reference sequence). The CDR3 here is CACAGTAYNEQFL. CDR3 in DNA: TGTGCCTGTGCCGGGACAGCCTACAACGAGCAGTTCCTC.

Note on this clonotype: A junction end diverges from the germline sequence, so it may reflect a read error. V usage is TRBV7-8 and J usage is TRBJ2-7; D possibly corresponds to TRBD2 (6 bases). In germline, CDR1 is SGHVS, CDR2 FQNEAQ. This CDR3 has 12 residues. The CDR3 loop reads CDSSPRHREQYF. CDR3 in DNA: TGTGACAGCAGCCCCAGGCACCGGGAGCAGTACTTT. Full variable domain (missing parts from reference TRBV7-8 and TRBJ2-7): GAGVSQSPRYKVAKRGQDVALRCDPISGHVSLFWYQQALGQGPEFLTYFQNEAQLDKSGLPSDRFFAERPEGSVSTLKIQRTQQEDSAVYLCDSSPRHREQYFGPGTRLTVT.

There are many counts of this clonotype. The rearrangement uses TRBV13 and TRBJ2-7; the match to TRBD2 covers 12 bases. CDR1 and CDR2 (germline): PRHDT, FYEKMQ (reference sequence). The CDR3 sequence is 15 residues long. Unmatched junction bases numbered 4, after V lost 4 bases and J lost 3 bases. The CDR3: CASSSGLAGFYEQYF. In nucleotides, the CDR3 is TGTGCCAGCAGCTCGGGACTAGCGGGCTTCTACGAGCAGTACTTC.

On this clonotype itself: A single base separates this from a much larger clone, so it may be a read error. The chain is built from TRBV14 and TRBJ2-5, with a tentative D call TRBD2 (5 bases). V lost 8 bases, J lost 5 bases, and 9 bases lay in between. This CDR3 spans 11 amino acids. The V gene's germline CDR1 is SGHDN and CDR2 FVKESK. CDR3: CASGRGETQYF. The DNA for the CDR3 is TGTGCCAGCGGCCGAGGGGAGACCCAGTACTTC.

The genes are TRBV6-1 and TRBJ2-2; D gene uncertain. V gave up 6 bases and J gave up 2 bases, with 10 bases separating them. The CDR3 is 14 residues long. CDR1 is MNHNS and CDR2 is SASEGT in the germline V gene. The CDR3 region is CASRRDLNTGELFF. The CDR3 DNA reads TGTGCCAGCAGACGAGACCTAAACACCGGGGAGCTGTTTTTT.

Comment on this clonotype: An end of the junction differs from the germline gene, which may be a read error. CDR3 sequence: CDSSYTASHGGYTF. As DNA, the CDR3 is TGTGACAGCAGCTACACTGCCAGCCACGGAGGCTACACCTTC. The chain joins TRBV11-3 to TRBJ1-2; D is unclear. This CDR3 is 14 amino acids long. The V gene's germline CDR1 is SGHNT and CDR2 YENEEA.

This clonotype was seen once. This chain connects TRBV11-2 to TRBJ2-2; 7 bases align to TRBD1. CDR3 size: 20 residues. CDR1 is SGHAT, CDR2 FQNNGV, per germline. Germline trimming cut 10 bases from V and 0 bases from J; bases unmatched to any gene: 23. The CDR3 bases are TGTGCCACCAACCGCTTACTAGGTGGTAGGACAGGCCCGAACACCGGGGAGCTGTTTTTT. Protein product: CATNRLLGGRTGPNTGELFF.

The CDR3 sequence is CASSLGGIGHASGANVLTF. CDR3 nucleotides: TGCGCCAGCAGCTTGGGAGGGATAGGTCACGCCTCTGGGGCCAACGTCCTGACTTTC. The J gene is TRBJ2-6, the V gene TRBV5-1; a weak D match, TRBD2 (5 bases). CDR1 is SGHRS and CDR2 is YFSETQ in the germline V gene. The CDR3 consists of 19 residues. V was clipped by 0 bases and J by 0 bases, with 16 bases between them.

In regard to this clonotype: At one of its ends the junction is not consistent with the germline gene, which may arise from a read error. The V gene is TRBV29-1, the J gene TRBJ2-5; perhaps TRBD2 as D (5 bases). The length of the CDR3 is 12 residues. CDR1 and CDR2 from the germline V gene are SQVTM and ANQGSEA. The CDR3 DNA reads as TGCAGCGCCGCGGAGCAGGAGGAGATCCAGTACTTC. Translating gives CSAAEQEEIQYF.